This T cell receptor (beta chain) was sequenced in a study of blood T cell repertoires in COVID-19. The overall study: COVID-19 samples, acute and convalescent, were from the United States, Italy and Spain. The cDNA or gDNA used as material had been derived from T cells, B-cell-depleted T cells, or PBMCs.

As processed by the authors: Amplified reference gene primers provided the basis for estimating nucleated cell counts. The method was immunoSEQ multiplex PCR; TCRdb's version includes in-frame clones alone and lacks a portion of them. The DNA gave D and trimming, while V, J and clone size come from that table. The table has about 250,000 clones, 70% to 90% seen once. V was trimmed by 7 bases and J by 5 bases, leaving 18 bases between them. This CDR3 contains 14 residues. CDR1 and CDR2 from the germline V gene are WSHSY and SAAADI. Allocation to cohorts depended on clinical history reported by the participants.

What was sequenced was PBMCs or T cells enriched from blood (not recorded which). The gene calls are TRBV10-2 and TRBJ2-7; tentative D call: TRBD2 (6 bases). This receptor was obtained from a woman in her forties or fifties with acute COVID-19. CDR3 nucleotides: TGCGCCAGCACCCCAAGGCTAGCGAATCACGAGCAGTACTTC. Translating gives CASTPRLANHEQYF.